A single sample gave rise to the 2 T cell receptor beta chains below, sequenced in a study of vaccination effects on CD4 cells after COVID-19. The culture ran for about 10 days, and then CD4+ T cells were isolated. Data came from immunoSEQ multiplex PCR; TCRdb stores just in-frame clones and leaves some out. The sample contains tens of thousands of clones, about 74% of which appear only once. These receptors have no known antigen. The specimen was CD4+ T cells from PBMCs cultured without peptide, collected before COVID-19 vaccination. The receptor source for this set is a human donor who had a prior SARS-CoV-2 infection.

This clone has just one count. The chain combines TRBV29-1 with TRBJ1-2; 7 nucleotides agree with TRBD1. Trimming took 8 bases from V and 6 from J; bases not matched to a gene: 9. CDR3 length: 12 residues. CDR1 is SQVTM, CDR2 ANQGSEA, per germline. In DNA form, the CDR3 reads TGCAGCTCCGCACAGGGGTACGATGGCTACACCTTC. Translated, it gives CSSAQGYDGYTF. The full variable domain, rest sourced from reference TRBV29-1 and TRBJ1-2, is SAVISQKPSRDICQRGTSLTIQCQVDSQVTMMFWYRQQPGQSLTLIATANQGSEATYESGFVIDKFPISRPNLTFSTLTVSNMSPEDSSIYLCSSAQGYDGYTFGSGTRLTVV.

The rearrangement links TRBV4-2 to TRBJ1-2; 10 bases are a match to TRBD1. Germline V gives CDR1 LGHNA, CDR2 YNFKEQ. This CDR3 region has 15 residues. V shed 4 bases, J shed 6 bases, and the junction held 8 bases outside the gene matches. The CDR3 loop reads CASSRARTGGDGYTF. The CDR3 DNA is TGTGCCAGCAGCCGGGCTAGGACAGGGGGAGATGGCTACACCTTC.